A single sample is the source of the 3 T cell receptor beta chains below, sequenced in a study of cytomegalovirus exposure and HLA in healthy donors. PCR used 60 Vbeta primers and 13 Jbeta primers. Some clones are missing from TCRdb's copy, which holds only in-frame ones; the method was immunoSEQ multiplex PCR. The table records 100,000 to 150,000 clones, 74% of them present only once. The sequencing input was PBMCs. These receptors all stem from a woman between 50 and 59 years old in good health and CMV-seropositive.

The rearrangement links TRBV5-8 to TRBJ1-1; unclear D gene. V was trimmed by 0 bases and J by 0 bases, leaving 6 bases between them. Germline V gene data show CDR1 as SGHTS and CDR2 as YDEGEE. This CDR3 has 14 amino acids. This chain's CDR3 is CASSLVALNTEAFF. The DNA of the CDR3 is TGTGCCAGCAGCTTGGTAGCGCTGAACACTGAAGCTTTCTTT. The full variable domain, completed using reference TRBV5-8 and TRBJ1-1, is EAGVTQSPTHLIKTRGQQATLRCSPISGHTSVYWYQQALGLGLQFLLWYDEGEERNRGNFPPRFSGRQFPNYSSELNVNALELEDSALYLCASSLVALNTEAFFGQGTRLTVV.

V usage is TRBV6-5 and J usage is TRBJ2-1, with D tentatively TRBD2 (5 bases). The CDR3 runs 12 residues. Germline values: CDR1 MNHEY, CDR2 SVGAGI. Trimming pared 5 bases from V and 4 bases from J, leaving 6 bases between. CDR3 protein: CASSTGYNEQFF. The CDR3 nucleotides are TGTGCCAGCAGTACGGGGTACAATGAGCAGTTCTTC.

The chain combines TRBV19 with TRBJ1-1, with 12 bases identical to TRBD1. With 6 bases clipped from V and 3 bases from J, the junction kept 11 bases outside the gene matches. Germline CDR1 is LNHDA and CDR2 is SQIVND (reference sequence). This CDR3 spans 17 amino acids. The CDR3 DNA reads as TGTGCCAGTAGCATCACCGGGACAGGGGGCTTGTACACTGAAGCTTTCTTT. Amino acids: CASSITGTGGLYTEAFF.